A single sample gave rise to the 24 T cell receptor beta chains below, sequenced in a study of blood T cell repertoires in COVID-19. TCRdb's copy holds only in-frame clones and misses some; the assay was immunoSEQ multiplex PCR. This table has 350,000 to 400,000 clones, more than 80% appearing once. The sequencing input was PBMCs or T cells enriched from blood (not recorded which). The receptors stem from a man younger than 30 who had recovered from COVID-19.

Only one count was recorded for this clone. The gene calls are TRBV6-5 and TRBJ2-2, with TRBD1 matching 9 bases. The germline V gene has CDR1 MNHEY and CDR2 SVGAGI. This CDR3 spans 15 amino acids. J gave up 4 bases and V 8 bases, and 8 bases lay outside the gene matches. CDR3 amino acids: CASRGQGGGTGELFF. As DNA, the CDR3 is TGTGCCAGCCGGGGACAGGGAGGTGGCACCGGGGAGCTGTTTTTT.

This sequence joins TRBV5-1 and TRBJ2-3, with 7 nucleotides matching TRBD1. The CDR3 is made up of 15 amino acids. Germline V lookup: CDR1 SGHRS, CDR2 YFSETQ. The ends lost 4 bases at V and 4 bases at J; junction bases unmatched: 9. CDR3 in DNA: TGCGCCAGCAGCACCAGACAGGGTTTGGCAGATACGCAGTATTTT. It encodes CASSTRQGLADTQYF.

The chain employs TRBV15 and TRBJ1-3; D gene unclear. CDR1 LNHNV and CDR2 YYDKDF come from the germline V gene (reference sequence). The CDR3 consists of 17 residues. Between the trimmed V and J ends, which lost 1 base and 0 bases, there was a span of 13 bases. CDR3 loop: CATSRVGGLSSGNTIYF. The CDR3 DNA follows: TGTGCCACCAGCAGAGTCGGAGGCCTCAGCTCTGGAAACACCATATATTTT. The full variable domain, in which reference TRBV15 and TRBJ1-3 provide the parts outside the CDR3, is DAMVIQNPRYQVTQFGKPVTLSCSQTLNHNVMYWYQQKSSQAPKLLFHYYDKDFNNEADTPDNFQSRRPNTSFCFLDIRSPGLGDTAMYLCATSRVGGLSSGNTIYFGEGSWLTVV.

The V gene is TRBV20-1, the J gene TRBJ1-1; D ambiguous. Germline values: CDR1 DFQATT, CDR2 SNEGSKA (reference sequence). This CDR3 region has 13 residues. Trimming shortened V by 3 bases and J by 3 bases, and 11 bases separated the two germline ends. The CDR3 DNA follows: TGCAGTGCTAGTCAGGATGAGTACACTGAAGCTTTCTTT. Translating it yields CSASQDEYTEAFF.

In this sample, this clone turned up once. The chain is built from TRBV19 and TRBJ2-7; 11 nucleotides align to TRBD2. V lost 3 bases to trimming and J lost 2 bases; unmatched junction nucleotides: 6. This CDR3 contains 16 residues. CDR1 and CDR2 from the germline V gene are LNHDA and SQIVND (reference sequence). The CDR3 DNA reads TGTGCCAGTAGTATGGGACTTAGCGGGAGGGCCTACGAGCAGTACTTC. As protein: CASSMGLSGRAYEQYF.

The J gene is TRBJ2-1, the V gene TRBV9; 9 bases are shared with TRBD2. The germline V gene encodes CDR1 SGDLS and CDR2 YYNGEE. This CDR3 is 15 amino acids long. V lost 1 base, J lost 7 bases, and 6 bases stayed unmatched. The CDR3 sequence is CASSVLAGNGNEQFF. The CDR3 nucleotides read TGTGCCAGCAGCGTACTAGCGGGGAATGGAAATGAGCAGTTCTTC.

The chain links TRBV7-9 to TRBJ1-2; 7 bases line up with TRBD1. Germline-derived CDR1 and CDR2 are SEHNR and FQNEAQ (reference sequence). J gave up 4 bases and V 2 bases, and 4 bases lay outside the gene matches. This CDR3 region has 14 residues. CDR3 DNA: TGTGCCAGCAGCTTAAGGGGGCAGGTCTATGGCTACACCTTC. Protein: CASSLRGQVYGYTF.

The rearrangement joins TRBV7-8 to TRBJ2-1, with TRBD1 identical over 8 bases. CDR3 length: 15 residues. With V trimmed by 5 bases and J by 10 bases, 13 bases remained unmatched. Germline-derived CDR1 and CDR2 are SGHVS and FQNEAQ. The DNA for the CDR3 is TGTGCCAGCAGCCCCCGGACAGGGACTGCGCTGGAGCAGTTCTTC. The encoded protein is CASSPRTGTALEQFF.

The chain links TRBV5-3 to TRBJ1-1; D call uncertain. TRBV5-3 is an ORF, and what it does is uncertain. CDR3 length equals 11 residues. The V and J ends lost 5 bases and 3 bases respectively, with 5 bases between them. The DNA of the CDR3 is TGTGCCAGAAGTCTCGACACTGAAGCTTTCTTT. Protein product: CARSLDTEAFF.

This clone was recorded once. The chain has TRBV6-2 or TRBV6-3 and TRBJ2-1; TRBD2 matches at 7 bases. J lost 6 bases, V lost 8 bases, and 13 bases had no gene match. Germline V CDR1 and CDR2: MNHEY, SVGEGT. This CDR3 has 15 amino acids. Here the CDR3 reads CASRLRRLAANEQFF. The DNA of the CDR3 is TGTGCCAGCCGCCTCCGTCGGCTAGCGGCCAATGAGCAGTTCTTC.

As DNA, the CDR3 is TGTGCCAGTAGTCCGCGGGACGGCAACACTGAAGCTTTCTTT. It codes for CASSPRDGNTEAFF. The genes are TRBV19 and TRBJ1-1; TRBD1 might be the D (5 bases). Trimming cost V 5 bases and J 2 bases, with 12 bases left between them. CDR1 is LNHDA, CDR2 SQIVND, per germline (reference sequence). The CDR3 has 14 residues.

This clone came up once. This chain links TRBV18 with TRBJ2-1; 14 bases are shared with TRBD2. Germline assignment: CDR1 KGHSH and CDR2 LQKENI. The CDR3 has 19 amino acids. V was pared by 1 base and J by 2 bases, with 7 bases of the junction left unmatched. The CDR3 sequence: CASSPRGTSGGQTYNEQFF. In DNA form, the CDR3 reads TGTGCCAGCTCACCACGAGGGACTAGCGGGGGCCAGACCTACAATGAGCAGTTCTTC.

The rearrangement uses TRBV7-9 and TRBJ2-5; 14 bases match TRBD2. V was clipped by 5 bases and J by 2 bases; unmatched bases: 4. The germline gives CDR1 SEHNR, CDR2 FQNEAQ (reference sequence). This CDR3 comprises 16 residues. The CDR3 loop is CASSQTSGGVQETQYF. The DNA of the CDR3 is TGTGCCAGCAGCCAGACTAGCGGGGGGGTACAAGAGACCCAGTACTTC.

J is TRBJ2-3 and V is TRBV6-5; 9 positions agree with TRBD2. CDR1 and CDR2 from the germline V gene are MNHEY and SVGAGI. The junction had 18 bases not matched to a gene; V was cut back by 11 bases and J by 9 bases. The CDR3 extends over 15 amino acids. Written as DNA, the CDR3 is TGTGCCTGCATGGAGTCTAGCGGGATAGTACGGACGCAGTATTTT. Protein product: CACMESSGIVRTQYF.

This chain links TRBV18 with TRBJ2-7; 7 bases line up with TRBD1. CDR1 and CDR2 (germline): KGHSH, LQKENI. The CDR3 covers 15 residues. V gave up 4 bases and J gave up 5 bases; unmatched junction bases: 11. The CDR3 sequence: CASSLADRESNEQYF. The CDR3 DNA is TGTGCCAGCTCACTTGCTGACAGGGAGTCTAACGAGCAGTACTTC.

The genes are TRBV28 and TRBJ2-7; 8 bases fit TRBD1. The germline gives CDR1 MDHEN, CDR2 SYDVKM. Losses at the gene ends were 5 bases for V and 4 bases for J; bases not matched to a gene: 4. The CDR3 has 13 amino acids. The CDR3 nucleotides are TGTGCCAGCAGTAACCGGGACAGGTACGAGCAGTACTTC. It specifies CASSNRDRYEQYF.

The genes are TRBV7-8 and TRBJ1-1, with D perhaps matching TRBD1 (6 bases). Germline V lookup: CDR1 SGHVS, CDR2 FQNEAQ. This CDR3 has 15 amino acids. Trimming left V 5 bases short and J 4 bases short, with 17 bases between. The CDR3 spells CASSPRRGAGTEAFF. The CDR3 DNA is TGTGCCAGCAGCCCCCGTCGGGGGGCCGGCACTGAAGCTTTCTTT.

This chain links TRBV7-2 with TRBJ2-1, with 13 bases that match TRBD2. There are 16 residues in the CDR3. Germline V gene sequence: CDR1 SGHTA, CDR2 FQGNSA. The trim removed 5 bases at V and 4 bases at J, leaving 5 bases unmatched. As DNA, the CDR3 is TGTGCCAGCAGCGCCGGACTAGCGGGGGCATACAATGAGCAGTTCTTC. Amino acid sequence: CASSAGLAGAYNEQFF.

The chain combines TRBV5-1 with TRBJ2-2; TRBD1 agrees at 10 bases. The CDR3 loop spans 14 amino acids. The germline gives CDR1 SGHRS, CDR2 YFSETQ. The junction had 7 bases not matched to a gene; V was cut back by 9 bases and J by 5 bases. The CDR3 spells CATTGTGVTGELFF. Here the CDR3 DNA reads TGCGCCACAACCGGGACAGGGGTTACCGGGGAGCTGTTTTTT. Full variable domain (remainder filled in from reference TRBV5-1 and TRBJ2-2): KAGVTQTPRYLIKTRGQQVTLSCSPISGHRSVSWYQQTPGQGLQFLFEYFSETQRNKGNFPGRFSGRQFSNSRSEMNVSTLELGDSALYLCATTGTGVTGELFFGEGSRLTVL.

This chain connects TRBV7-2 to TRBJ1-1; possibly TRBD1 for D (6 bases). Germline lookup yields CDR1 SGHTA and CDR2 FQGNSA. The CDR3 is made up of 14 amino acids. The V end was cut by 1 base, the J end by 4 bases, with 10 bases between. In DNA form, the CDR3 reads TGTGCCAGCAGCTTAGTGGGACACTCCACTGAAGCTTTCTTT. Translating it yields CASSLVGHSTEAFF.

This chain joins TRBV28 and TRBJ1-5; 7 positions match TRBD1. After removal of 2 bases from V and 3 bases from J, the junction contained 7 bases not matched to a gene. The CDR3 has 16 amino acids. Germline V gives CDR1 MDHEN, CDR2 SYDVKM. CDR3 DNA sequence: TGTGCCAGCAGTTTAGTCCAGGGGGGAATCAATCAGCCCCAGCATTTT. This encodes CASSLVQGGINQPQHF. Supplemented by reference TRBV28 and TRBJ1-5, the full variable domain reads DVKVTQSSRYLVKRTGEKVFLECVQDMDHENMFWYRQDPGLGLRLIYFSYDVKMKEKGDIPEGYSVSREKKERFSLILESASTNQTSMYLCASSLVQGGINQPQHFGDGTRLSIL.

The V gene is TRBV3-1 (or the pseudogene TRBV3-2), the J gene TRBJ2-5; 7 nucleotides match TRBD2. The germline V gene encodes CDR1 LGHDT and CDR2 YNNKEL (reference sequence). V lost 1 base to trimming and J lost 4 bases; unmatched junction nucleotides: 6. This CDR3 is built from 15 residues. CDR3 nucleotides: TGTGCCAGCAGCCAAGTACTAGCGTCTTTAGAGACCCAGTACTTC. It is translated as CASSQVLASLETQYF.

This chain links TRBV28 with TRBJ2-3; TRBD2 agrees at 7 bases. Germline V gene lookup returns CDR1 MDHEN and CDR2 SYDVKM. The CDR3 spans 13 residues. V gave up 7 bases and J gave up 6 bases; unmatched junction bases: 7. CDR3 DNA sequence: TGTGCCAGCAAAAGTCAGGGAGGGGATACGCAGTATTTT. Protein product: CASKSQGGDTQYF.

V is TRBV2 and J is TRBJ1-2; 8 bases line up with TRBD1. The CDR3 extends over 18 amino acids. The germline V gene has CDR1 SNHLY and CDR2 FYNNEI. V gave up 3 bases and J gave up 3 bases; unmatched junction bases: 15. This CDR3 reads CASSDRTGSLNWDYGYTF. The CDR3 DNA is TGTGCCAGCAGTGACCGGACAGGGAGCCTCAATTGGGACTATGGCTACACCTTC.